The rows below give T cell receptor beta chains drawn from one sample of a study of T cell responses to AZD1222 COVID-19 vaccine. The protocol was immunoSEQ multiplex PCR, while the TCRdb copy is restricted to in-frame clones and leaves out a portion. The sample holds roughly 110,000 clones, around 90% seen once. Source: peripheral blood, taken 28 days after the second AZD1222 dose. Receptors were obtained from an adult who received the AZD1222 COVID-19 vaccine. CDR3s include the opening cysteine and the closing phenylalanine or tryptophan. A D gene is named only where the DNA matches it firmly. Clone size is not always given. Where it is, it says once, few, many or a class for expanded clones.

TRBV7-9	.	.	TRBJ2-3	CASSLSLDTQYF	TGTGCCAGCAGCTTGTCTCTAGATACGCAGTATTTT
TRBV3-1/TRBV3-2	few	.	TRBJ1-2	CASSSIGGTGGYTF	TGTGCCAGCAGCTCTATCGGGGGGACGGGTGGCTACACCTTC
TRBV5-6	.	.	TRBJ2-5	CASSLPPQETQYF	TGTGCCAGCAGCTTACCCCCACAAGAGACCCAGTACTTC
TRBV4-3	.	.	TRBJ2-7	CASSQAMGHTEQYF	TGCGCCAGCAGCCAAGCGATGGGACACACCGAGCAGTACTTC
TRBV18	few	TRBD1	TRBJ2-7	CASSPLRGRTYEQYF	TGTGCCAGCTCACCATTAAGGGGGCGAACCTACGAGCAGTACTTC
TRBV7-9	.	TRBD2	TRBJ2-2	CASSWGLAGTNTGELFF	TGTGCCAGCAGCTGGGGACTAGCGGGGACAAACACCGGGGAGCTGTTTTTT
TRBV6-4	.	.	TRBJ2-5	CASSRQEGETQYF	TGTGCCAGCAGCCGACAGGAAGGAGAGACCCAGTACTTC
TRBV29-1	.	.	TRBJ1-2	CSAGSGAEGYTF	TGCAGCGCCGGGTCGGGGGCCGAGGGCTACACCTTC
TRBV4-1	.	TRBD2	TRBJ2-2	CASSPYSGGNTGELFF	TGCGCCAGCAGCCCCTATTCGGGGGGGAACACCGGGGAGCTGTTTTTT
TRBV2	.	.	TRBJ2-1	CASSDRDEQFF	TGTGCCAGCAGTGACAGGGATGAGCAGTTCTTC
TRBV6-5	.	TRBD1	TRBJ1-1	CASSSRQGRGNTEAFF	TGTGCCAGCAGTTCCCGACAGGGGCGCGGGAACACTGAAGCTTTCTTT
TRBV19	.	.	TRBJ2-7	CASSMTLRGPGEQYF	TGTGCCAGTAGTATGACCTTGCGGGGTCCGGGTGAGCAGTACTTC
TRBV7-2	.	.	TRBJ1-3	CASSPLNSGNTIYF	TGTGCCAGCAGCCCCTTGAACTCTGGAAACACCATATATTTT
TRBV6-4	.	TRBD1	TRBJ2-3	CASSSTGGATDTQYF	TGTGCCAGCAGTTCAACAGGGGGCGCAACAGATACGCAGTATTTT
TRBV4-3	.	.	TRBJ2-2	CASSHQTRNTGELFF	TGCGCCAGCAGCCACCAAACGAGAAACACCGGGGAGCTGTTTTTT
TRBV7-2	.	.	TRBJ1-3	CASSQQGLSSGNTIYF	TGTGCCAGCAGCCAACAGGGTTTAAGCTCTGGAAACACCATATATTTT
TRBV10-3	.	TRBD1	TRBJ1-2	CAISGDGTGHGYTF	TGTGCCATCAGTGGCGACGGGACAGGACATGGCTACACCTTC
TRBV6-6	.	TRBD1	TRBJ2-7	CASRRTGPYEQYF	TGTGCCAGCAGGCGGACAGGACCCTACGAGCAGTACTTC
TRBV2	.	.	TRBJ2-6	CASSRGSFSGANVLTF	TGTGCCAGCAGCCGGGGGTCCTTCTCTGGGGCCAACGTCCTGACTTTC
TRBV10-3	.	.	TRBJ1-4	CASSEGIRTNEKLFF	TGTGCCTCGTCAGAGGGAATTCGGACTAATGAAAAACTGTTTTTT
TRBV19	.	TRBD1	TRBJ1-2	CASSITPTGTYGYTF	TGTGCCAGTAGTATAACCCCGACAGGGACCTATGGCTACACCTTC
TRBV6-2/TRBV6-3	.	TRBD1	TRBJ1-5	CASSYPTGGRPSQPQHF	TGTGCCAGCAGTTACCCTACAGGGGGAAGGCCCAGTCAGCCCCAGCATTTT
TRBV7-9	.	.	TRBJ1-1	CASSFNREMNTEAFF	TGTGCCAGCAGCTTTAATCGGGAGATGAACACTGAAGCTTTCTTT
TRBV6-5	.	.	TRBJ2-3	CASRQALGTDTQYF	TGTGCCAGCAGACAAGCCTTGGGTACAGATACGCAGTATTTT
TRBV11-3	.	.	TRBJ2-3	CASSPGMGNTDTQYF	TGTGCCAGCAGCCCCGGGATGGGGAACACAGATACGCAGTATTTT
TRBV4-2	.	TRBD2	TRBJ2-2	CASSPRTSGENTGELFF	TGTGCCAGCAGCCCCCGGACTAGCGGGGAGAACACCGGGGAGCTGTTTTTT
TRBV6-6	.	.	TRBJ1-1	CASTDSRGNTEAFF	TGTGCCAGCACCGACTCCCGGGGGAACACTGAAGCTTTCTTT
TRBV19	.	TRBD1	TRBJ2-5	CASSTGQGAGIGETQYF	TGTGCCAGTAGTACTGGACAGGGGGCAGGAATTGGAGAGACCCAGTACTTC
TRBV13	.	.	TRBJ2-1	CASRFGGNEQFF	TGTGCCAGTAGGTTTGGGGGCAATGAGCAGTTCTTC
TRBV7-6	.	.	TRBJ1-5	CASSSQQSGPQHF	TGTGCCAGCAGCTCACAGCAATCCGGGCCCCAGCATTTT
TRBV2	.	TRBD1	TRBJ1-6	CASKSRTGTGGNSPLHF	TGTGCCAGCAAATCCAGGACCGGGACAGGCGGTAATTCACCCCTCCACTTT
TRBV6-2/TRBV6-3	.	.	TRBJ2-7	CASSYSTGTGRESYF	TGTGCCAGCAGTTACTCAACCGGGACGGGCCGGGAGTCGTACTTC
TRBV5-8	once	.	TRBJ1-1	CASSFPTIKNTEAFF	TGTGCCAGCAGCTTCCCGACTATTAAGAACACTGAAGCTTTCTTT
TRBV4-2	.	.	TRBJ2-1	CASSQELVRALGNEQFF	TGTGCCAGCAGCCAAGAGTTGGTGCGGGCCCTCGGCAATGAGCAGTTCTTC
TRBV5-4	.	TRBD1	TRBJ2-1	CASSPAGQGRDEQFF	TGTGCCAGCAGCCCGGCGGGACAGGGCCGGGATGAGCAGTTCTTC
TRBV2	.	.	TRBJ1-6	CASSDLASDVGNSPLHF	TGTGCCAGCAGTGATCTGGCCTCCGACGTGGGGAATTCACCCCTCCACTTT
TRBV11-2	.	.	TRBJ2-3	CASSPADTQYF	TGTGCCAGCAGCCCAGCAGATACGCAGTATTTT
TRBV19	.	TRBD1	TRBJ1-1	CASRLGTGGRSGTEAFF	TGTGCCAGTAGACTCGGGACAGGTGGGCGTTCGGGCACTGAAGCTTTCTTT
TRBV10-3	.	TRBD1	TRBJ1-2	CAISESEQGVYGYTF	TGTGCCATCAGTGAGTCTGAACAGGGGGTATATGGCTACACCTTC
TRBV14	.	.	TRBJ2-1	CASSQESGISSYNEQFF	TGTGCCAGCAGCCAAGAATCCGGGATAAGCTCCTACAATGAGCAGTTCTTC
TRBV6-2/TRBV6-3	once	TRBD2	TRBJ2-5	CASSYDSLAGEVETQYF	TGTGCCAGCAGTTACGATTCACTAGCGGGGGAGGTGGAGACCCAGTACTTC
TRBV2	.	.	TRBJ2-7	CASSIRQSYEQYF	TGTGCCAGCAGTATCCGACAGTCCTACGAGCAGTACTTC